This TCR beta chain derives from a study of regulatory T cells in long-lasting Graves disease. The wider study: Graves' disease counted as persistent after over 5 years of antithyroid drugs with positive TSH receptor antibodies.

The CDR3 has 13 residues. Germline assignment: CDR1 MDHEN and CDR2 SYDVKM. V was pared by 7 bases and J by 6 bases, with 12 bases between. Broader study findings: TCR diversity was lower in persistent Graves' patients than in newly diagnosed ones. Not thyroid tissue but only peripheral blood was studied.

Time point described: persistent/refractory GD, antithyroid drugs over 5 years with positive TRAb. RNA extracted from PBMCs served as the sequencing template. Ten or more counts support this clonotype. What it binds is unknown. CDR3-region Arm-PCR and iRepertoire HTBI primers produced the TCR beta libraries. Each CDR3 protein is one row after TCRdb ran MiXCR on the multiplex PCR reads. This table has more than 350,000 distinct CDR3 sequences, under 25% appearing once. This chain uses TRBV28 with TRBJ2-2; perhaps TRBD2 as D (5 bases). The source of this sequence is a female donor with Graves disease. Here the sequenced sample was peripheral blood mononuclear cells (PBMCs), taken when the disease was refractory, from a patient treated with antithyroid drugs. This chain's CDR3 is CASTLGVPGELFF. In nucleotides, the CDR3 is TGTGCCAGCACCCTGGGAGTTCCCGGGGAGCTGTTTTTT.